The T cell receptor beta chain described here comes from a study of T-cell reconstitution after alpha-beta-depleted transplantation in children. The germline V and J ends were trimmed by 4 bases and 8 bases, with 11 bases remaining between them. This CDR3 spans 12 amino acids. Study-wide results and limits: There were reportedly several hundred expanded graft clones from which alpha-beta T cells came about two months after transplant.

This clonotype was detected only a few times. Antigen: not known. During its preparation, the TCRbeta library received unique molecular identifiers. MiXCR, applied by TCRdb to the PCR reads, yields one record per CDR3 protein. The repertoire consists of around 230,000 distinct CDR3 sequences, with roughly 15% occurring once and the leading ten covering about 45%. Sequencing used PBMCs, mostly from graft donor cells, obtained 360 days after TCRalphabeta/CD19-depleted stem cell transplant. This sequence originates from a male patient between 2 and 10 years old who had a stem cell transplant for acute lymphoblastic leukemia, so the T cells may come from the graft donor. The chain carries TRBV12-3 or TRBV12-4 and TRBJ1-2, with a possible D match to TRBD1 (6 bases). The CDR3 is CASSSGVGGYTF. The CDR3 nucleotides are TGTGCCAGCAGTTCAGGGGTAGGGGGCTACACCTTC.